Presented here are 4 T cell receptor beta chains from one specimen sequenced in a study of PD-L1 blockade in urothelial cancer (dated by TCRdb to the late 2010s). The method was the immunoSEQ multiplex PCR assay. Not all clones reach the TCRdb copy of this immuneACCESS table, which keeps in-frame sequences only. Checked studies attribute under half of the gap to unresolved V genes and leave the rest unexplained. The sample table contains about 41,000 clones; only one count was recorded for 82% of them. Roughly 18% of the sample is held by the ten biggest clonotypes. Sequencing used PBMCs, obtained around atezolizumab (anti-PD-L1) treatment. These receptors all stem from a man between 60 and 70 years old with urothelial cancer.

The chain combines TRBV7-2 with TRBJ1-2; TRBD1 matches 7 bases. Germline CDR1 is SGHTA and CDR2 is FQGNSA. The CDR3 is 14 amino acids. The trim removed 1 base at V and 4 bases at J, leaving 3 bases unmatched. As DNA, the CDR3 is TGTGCCAGCAGCTTAGGGGGGGACAGCTATGGCTACACCTTC. Its translation: CASSLGGDSYGYTF. Full variable domain (rest looked up from reference TRBV7-2 and TRBJ1-2): GAGVSQSPSNKVTEKGKDVELRCDPISGHTALYWYRQSLGQGLEFLIYFQGNSAPDKSGLPSDRFSAERTGGSVSTLTIQRTQQEDSAVYLCASSLGGDSYGYTFGSGTRLTVV.

V gene TRBV28 combines with J gene TRBJ1-4; tentative D call: TRBD1 (5 bases). Looked up from germline, CDR1 is MDHEN and CDR2 is SYDVKM. The CDR3 covers 16 residues. V was clipped by 5 bases and J by 7 bases, with 20 bases between them. The CDR3 DNA reads TGTGCCAGCAGTGTCCCCCCAGGGATTAGTGGTGAAAAACTGTTTTTT. Its protein product is CASSVPPGISGEKLFF. Full variable domain (missing parts from reference TRBV28 and TRBJ1-4): DVKVTQSSRYLVKRTGEKVFLECVQDMDHENMFWYRQDPGLGLRLIYFSYDVKMKEKGDIPEGYSVSREKKERFSLILESASTNQTSMYLCASSVPPGISGEKLFFGSGTQLSVL.

A single count supports this clone. The chain recombines TRBV6-5 with TRBJ1-3; a possible D gene is TRBD1 (6 bases). Germline V CDR1 and CDR2: MNHEY, SVGAGI. The CDR3 sequence is 14 residues long. The V gene lost 2 bases and the J gene lost 2 bases, with 7 bases spanning the gap. The CDR3 DNA reads TGTGCCAGCAGTTACCCAGGGGCTGGAAACACCATATATTTT. Translating it yields CASSYPGAGNTIYF.

This clone was found a few times. V and J are TRBV10-3 and TRBJ1-5; 8 bases are a match to TRBD1. The CDR3 spans 15 residues. After removal of 1 base from V and 5 bases from J, the junction contained 4 bases not matched to a gene. Germline CDR1 is ENHRY and CDR2 is SYGVKD. CDR3: CAISEYGTGDQPQHF. The CDR3 region has the DNA TGTGCCATCAGTGAGTATGGGACAGGTGATCAGCCCCAGCATTTT.